Sequencing of this T cell receptor beta chain was carried out in a study of cytomegalovirus exposure and HLA in healthy donors. Study results and limitations: When analyzed later, the rates of TCR association showed variation by HLA locus, with DRB1 the most and HLA-C the fewest.

Trimming took off 3 bases at V and 1 base at J, with 12 bases between the two ends. The CDR3 loop spans 15 amino acids. CDR1 is SGHAT, CDR2 FQDESV, per germline (reference sequence). In regard to this clone: What it recognizes is unknown.

Researchers ran the PCR with 60 Vbeta and 13 Jbeta primers. TCRdb's copy holds only in-frame clones and misses some; the assay was immunoSEQ multiplex PCR. This sample has 150,000 to 200,000 clones; over 75% occur once, and the top ten carry about 0.91%. This sequence originates from a woman in her fifties or sixties in good health and CMV-seropositive. This chain uses TRBV11-1 with TRBJ2-5, with D tentatively TRBD1 (5 bases). Sample: PBMCs. In nucleotides, the CDR3 is TGTGCCAGCAGCTTCAACATAGGGGCCCAAGAGACCCAGTACTTC. Translating gives CASSFNIGAQETQYF.